This T cell receptor (beta chain) came from a study of T cell repertoires in cytomegalovirus infection. Looking at the study overall: Public TCR beta signature analysis indicated the presence of both CMV infection and matching HLA type.

The germline V and J ends were trimmed by 5 bases and 11 bases, with 15 bases remaining between them. Germline loops: CDR1 SGHVS, CDR2 FQNEAQ. CDR3 length equals 12 residues. Each CDR3 protein is one row after TCRdb ran MiXCR on the reads. The sample shows about 400,000 distinct CDR3 sequences, nearly 35% of them seen only once. This clonotype was counted between two and nine times. No antigen is known for it. V is TRBV7-8 and J is TRBJ1-1, with D unclear. The sequence was obtained from a human donor in good health (CMV status not recorded). Some clones in this sample may be carry-over from other donors' samples. The source was cultured PBMCs, collected from culture after CMV antigen stimulation. CDR3 protein: CASSASQQGAFF. The CDR3 DNA follows: TGTGCCAGCAGCGCATCTCAGCAAGGGGCTTTCTTT.